The source of this TCR beta chain is a study of T-cell memory formation after mild COVID-19. Across the whole study: TCR clustering was largely donor specific. Study-wide findings and caveats: Among contracting clones, CD4+ were mainly CM/EM and CD8+ enriched in EMRA.

MiXCR, applied by TCRdb to the 5' RACE reads, yields one record per CDR3 protein. The data show under 550,000 distinct CDR3 sequences, roughly 18% seen once. The V gene's germline CDR1 is KGHSH and CDR2 LQKENI. The V and J ends lost 4 bases and 4 bases, in that order; junction bases with no gene match: 9. The CDR3 has 15 amino acids. Turning to this clonotype: Its antigen is unknown.

The chain combines TRBV18 with TRBJ1-1; the match to TRBD1 covers 7 bases. The origin of this receptor is a man aged 18 to 30 who had mild COVID-19 (a few samples of this study predate the infection). Cell type and time point are not known. Specimen: PBMCs or a T cell subset sorted from them (not recorded which). The CDR3 DNA follows: TGTGCCAGCTCACAAGACAGGGTTCCTGCCACTGAAGCTTTCTTT. It codes for CASSQDRVPATEAFF.